This T cell receptor (beta chain) originates from a study of blood T cell repertoires in COVID-19. Looking at the study overall: PBMCs, B-cell-depleted T cells, or T cells provided the cDNA or gDNA that made up the material.

Enrolled through a virtual design, the participants were between roughly 18 and 100 years of age and came from about two dozen US areas. Participants' own reports of clinical history determined their cohort assignment. Source study methods: Estimation of nucleated cell counts was performed using reference gene primer amplification. Profiling relied on immunoSEQ multiplex PCR, and the TCRdb table lists in-frame clones only, not all of them. V and J calls plus clone size are reproduced from that table; the DNA served to infer D and trimming. The sample holds just over 350,000 clones, over 75% seen once. The germline V and J ends were trimmed by 2 bases and 0 bases, with 10 bases remaining between them. The CDR3 sequence is 15 residues long. The germline CDR1 and CDR2 sequences are SNHLY and FYNNEI.

Material: PBMCs or T cells enriched from blood (not recorded which). The sequence was collected from a woman in her 30s who had recovered from COVID-19. This chain joins TRBV2 and TRBJ1-2, with a tentative D call TRBD1 (5 bases). Here the CDR3 reads CASSEWGVTNYGYTF. The DNA for the CDR3 is TGTGCCAGCAGTGAATGGGGCGTTACTAACTATGGCTACACCTTC.